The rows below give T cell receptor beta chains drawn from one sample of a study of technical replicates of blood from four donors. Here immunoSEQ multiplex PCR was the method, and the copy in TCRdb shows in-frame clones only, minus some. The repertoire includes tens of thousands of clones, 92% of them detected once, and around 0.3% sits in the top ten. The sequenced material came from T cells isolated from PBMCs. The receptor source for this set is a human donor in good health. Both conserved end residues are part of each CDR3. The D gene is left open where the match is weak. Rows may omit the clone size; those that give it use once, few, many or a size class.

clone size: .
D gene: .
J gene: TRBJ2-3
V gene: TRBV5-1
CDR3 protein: CASSLIGQGRVDTQYF
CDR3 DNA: TGCGCCAGCAGCTTGATAGGCCAGGGTCGAGTAGATACGCAGTATTTT

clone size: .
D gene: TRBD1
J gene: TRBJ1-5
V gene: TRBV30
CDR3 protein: CAWSFNSGGGQPQHF
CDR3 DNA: TGTGCCTGGAGTTTTAATTCAGGGGGCGGTCAGCCCCAGCATTTT

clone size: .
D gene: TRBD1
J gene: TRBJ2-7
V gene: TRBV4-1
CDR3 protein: CASSQDRQGRNEQYF
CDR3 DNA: TGCGCCAGCAGCCAAGATCGACAGGGGCGGAACGAGCAGTACTTC

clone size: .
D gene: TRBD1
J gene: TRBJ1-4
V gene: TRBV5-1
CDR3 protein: CASSSDRGGEKLFF
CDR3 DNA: TGCGCCAGCAGCTCGGACAGGGGAGGTGAAAAACTGTTTTTT

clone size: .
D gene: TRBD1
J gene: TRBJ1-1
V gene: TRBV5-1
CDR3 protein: CASSFGTGGSTEAFF
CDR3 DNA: TGCGCCAGCAGCTTCGGGACAGGGGGGAGCACTGAAGCTTTCTTT

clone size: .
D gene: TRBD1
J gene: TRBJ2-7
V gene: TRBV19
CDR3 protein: CASSIRQGFSYEQYF
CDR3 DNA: TGTGCCAGTAGTATTCGACAGGGATTTTCCTACGAGCAGTACTTC

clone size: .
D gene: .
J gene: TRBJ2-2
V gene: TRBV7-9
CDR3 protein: CASSLMANTGELFF
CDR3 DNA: TGTGCCAGCAGCTTAATGGCTAACACCGGGGAGCTGTTTTTT

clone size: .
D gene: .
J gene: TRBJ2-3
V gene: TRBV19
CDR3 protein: CASSIWQGDTQYF
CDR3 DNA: TGTGCCAGTAGTATCTGGCAGGGAGATACGCAGTATTTT

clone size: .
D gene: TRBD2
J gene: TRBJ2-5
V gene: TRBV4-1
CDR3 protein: CASSPWSGTQETQYF
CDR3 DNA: TGCGCCAGCAGCCCATGGAGCGGGACTCAAGAGACCCAGTACTTC

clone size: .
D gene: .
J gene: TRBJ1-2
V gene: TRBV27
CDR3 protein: CASSALPDYGYTF
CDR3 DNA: TGTGCCAGCAGTGCCCTCCCGGACTATGGCTACACCTTC

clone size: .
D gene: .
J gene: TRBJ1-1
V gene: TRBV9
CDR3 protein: CASSPRHGTEAFF
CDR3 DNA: TGTGCCAGCAGCCCCCGACATGGTACTGAAGCTTTCTTT

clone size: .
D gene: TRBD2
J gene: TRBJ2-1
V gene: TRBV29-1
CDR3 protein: CSVLTGGPYNEQFF
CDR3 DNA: TGCAGCGTTCTTACGGGAGGGCCATACAATGAGCAGTTCTTC

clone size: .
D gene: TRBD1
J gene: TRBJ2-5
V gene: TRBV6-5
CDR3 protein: CASWDRQGAKETQYF
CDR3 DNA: TGTGCCAGCTGGGATCGACAGGGGGCTAAAGAGACCCAGTACTTC

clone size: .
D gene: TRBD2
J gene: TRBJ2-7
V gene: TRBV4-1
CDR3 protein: CASSQNSLAGGYEQYF
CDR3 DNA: TGCGCCAGCAGCCAAAATTCGCTAGCGGGAGGGTACGAGCAGTACTTC

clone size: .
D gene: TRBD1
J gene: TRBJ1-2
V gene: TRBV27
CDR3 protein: CASSQGQVYGYTF
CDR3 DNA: TGTGCCAGCAGTCAGGGACAGGTCTATGGCTACACCTTC

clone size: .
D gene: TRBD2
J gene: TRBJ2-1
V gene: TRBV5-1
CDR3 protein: CASSFRLAGGQSSYSNEQFF
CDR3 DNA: TGCGCCAGCAGCTTCCGTCTAGCGGGGGGGCAGTCATCCTATTCAAATGAGCAGTTCTTC

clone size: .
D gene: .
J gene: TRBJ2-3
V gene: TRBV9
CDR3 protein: CASSVAETDTDTQYF
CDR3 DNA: TGTGCCAGCAGCGTAGCTGAGACAGACACAGATACGCAGTATTTT

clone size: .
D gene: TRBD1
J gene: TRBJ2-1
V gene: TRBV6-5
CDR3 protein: CASSSRTGMYNEQFF
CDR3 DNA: TGTGCCAGCAGTTCTCGGACAGGGATGTACAATGAGCAGTTCTTC

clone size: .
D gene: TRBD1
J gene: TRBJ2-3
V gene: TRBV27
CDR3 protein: CATRTGGRGTQYF
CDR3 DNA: TGTGCCACCCGGACAGGAGGTAGAGGTACGCAGTATTTT

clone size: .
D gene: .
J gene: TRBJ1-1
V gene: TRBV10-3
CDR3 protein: CAISGGPENTEAFF
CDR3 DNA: TGTGCCATCAGTGGTGGGCCGGAGAACACTGAAGCTTTCTTT

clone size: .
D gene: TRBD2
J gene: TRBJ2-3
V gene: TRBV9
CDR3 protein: CASRRISSGRQGTDTQYF
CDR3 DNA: TGTGCCAGCAGGAGGATCTCTAGCGGGAGACAAGGGACAGATACGCAGTATTTT

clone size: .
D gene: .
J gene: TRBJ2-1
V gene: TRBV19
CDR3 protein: CASKERERNEQFF
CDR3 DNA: TGTGCCAGTAAAGAAAGGGAGAGAAATGAGCAGTTCTTC

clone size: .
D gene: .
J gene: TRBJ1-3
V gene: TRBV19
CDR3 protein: CASSPYYGSGNTIYF
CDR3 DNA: TGTGCCAGTAGTCCCTACTATGGATCTGGAAACACCATATATTTT

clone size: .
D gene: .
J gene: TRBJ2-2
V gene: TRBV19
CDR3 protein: CASSISGRRESTGELFF
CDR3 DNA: TGTGCCAGTAGTATATCGGGCCGGCGGGAATCTACCGGGGAGCTGTTTTTT

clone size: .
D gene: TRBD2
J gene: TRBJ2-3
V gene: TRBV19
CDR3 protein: CASSADPGGLTDTQYF
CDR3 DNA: TGTGCCAGTAGTGCAGACCCGGGAGGGCTCACAGATACGCAGTATTTT

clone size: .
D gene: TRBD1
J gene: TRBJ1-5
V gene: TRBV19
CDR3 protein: CASSIVGTGKWFAQPQHF
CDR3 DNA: TGTGCCAGTAGTATAGTGGGGACAGGGAAGTGGTTCGCTCAGCCCCAGCATTTT

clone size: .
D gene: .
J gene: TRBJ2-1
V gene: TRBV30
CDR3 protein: CAWNRGGDEQFF
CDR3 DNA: TGTGCCTGGAATAGGGGCGGTGATGAGCAGTTCTTC

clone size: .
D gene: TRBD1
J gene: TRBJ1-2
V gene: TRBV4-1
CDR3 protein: CASRTYGQARGRNSVIDGYTF
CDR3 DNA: TGCGCCAGCAGGACGTATGGACAGGCTCGAGGCAGGAACTCTGTGATTGATGGCTACACCTTC

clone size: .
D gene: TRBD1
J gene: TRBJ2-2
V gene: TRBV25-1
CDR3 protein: CASSGMETGDTGELFF
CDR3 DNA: TGTGCCAGCAGTGGAATGGAGACAGGGGACACCGGGGAGCTGTTTTTT

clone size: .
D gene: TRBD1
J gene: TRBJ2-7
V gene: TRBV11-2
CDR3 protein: CASSLDVRGTYEQYF
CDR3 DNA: TGTGCCAGCAGCTTAGATGTCAGGGGGACCTACGAGCAGTACTTC

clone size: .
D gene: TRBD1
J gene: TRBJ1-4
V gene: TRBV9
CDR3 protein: CASSPQGAGEKLFF
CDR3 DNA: TGTGCCAGCAGCCCGCAGGGGGCAGGGGAAAAACTGTTTTTT

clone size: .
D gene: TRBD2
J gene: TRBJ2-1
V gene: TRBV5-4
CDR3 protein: CASSGTSVYNEQFF
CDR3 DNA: TGTGCCAGCAGCGGGACTAGCGTTTACAATGAGCAGTTCTTC

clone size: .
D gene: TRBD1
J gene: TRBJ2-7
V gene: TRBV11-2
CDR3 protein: CASSFWGQLIYEQYF
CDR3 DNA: TGTGCCAGCAGCTTTTGGGGACAGTTAATCTACGAGCAGTACTTC

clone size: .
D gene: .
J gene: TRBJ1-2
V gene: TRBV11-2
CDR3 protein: CASSLGPRGYGYTF
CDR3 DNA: TGTGCCAGCAGCTTAGGGCCCAGGGGCTATGGCTACACCTTC

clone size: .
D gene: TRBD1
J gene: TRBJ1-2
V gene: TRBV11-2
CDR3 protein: CASSLDTRGQALHGYTF
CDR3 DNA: TGTGCCAGCAGCTTAGATACTCGGGGACAGGCTCTTCATGGCTACACCTTC

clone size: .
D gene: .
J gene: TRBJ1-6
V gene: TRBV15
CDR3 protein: CASRSSYNSPLHF
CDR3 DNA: TGTGCCTCCCGGAGCTCCTATAATTCACCCCTCCACTTT

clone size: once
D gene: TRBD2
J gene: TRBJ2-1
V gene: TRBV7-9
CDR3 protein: CASSLGNLAGGPGNEQFF
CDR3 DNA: TGTGCCAGCAGCTTAGGAAATTTAGCGGGAGGGCCCGGAAATGAGCAGTTCTTC

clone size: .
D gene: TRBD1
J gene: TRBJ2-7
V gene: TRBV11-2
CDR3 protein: CASSLGTGRFEQYF
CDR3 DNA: TGTGCCAGCAGCTTAGGGACAGGCAGGTTCGAGCAGTACTTC